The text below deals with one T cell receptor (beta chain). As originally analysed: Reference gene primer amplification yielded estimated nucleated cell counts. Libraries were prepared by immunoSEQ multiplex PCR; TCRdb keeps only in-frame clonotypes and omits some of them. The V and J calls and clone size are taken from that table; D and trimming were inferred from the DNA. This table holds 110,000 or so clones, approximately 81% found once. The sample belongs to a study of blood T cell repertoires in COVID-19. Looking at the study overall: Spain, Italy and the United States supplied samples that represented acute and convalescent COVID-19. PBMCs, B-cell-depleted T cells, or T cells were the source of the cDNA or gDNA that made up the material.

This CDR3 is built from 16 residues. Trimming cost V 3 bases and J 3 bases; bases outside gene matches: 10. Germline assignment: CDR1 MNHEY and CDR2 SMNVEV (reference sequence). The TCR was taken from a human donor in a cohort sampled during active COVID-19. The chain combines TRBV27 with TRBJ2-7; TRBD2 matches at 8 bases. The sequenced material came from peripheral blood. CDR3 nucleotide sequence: TGTGCCAGCAGTTTCGGCAGCGGGGGAATTAACTACGAGCAGTACTTC. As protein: CASSFGSGGINYEQYF.